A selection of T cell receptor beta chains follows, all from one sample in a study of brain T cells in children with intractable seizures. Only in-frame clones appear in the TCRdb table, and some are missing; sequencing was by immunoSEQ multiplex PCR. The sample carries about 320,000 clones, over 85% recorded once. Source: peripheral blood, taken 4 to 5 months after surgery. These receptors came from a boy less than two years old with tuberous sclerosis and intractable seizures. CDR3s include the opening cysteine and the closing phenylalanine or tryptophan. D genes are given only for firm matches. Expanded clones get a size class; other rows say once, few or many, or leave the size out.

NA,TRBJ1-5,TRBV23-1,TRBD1,CASSHPSPTGEGNQPQHF,TGCGCCAGCAGTCATCCTTCCCCTACAGGGGAAGGGAATCAGCCCCAGCATTTT
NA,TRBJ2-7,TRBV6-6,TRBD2,CASSPDRDRVVLAGGPPNF,TGTGCCAGCAGTCCCGACCGGGACAGGGTTGTACTAGCGGGAGGGCCCCCCAACTTC
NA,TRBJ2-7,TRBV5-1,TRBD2,CASSLASSGNQLTYEQYF,TGCGCCAGCAGCTTGGCGTCTAGCGGGAACCAATTAACCTACGAGCAGTACTTC
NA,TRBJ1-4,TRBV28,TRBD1,CASSRPSDRGFGKLFF,TGTGCCAGCAGCCGCCCTTCGGACAGGGGATTTGGAAAACTGTTTTTT
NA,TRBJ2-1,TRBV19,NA,CASSIMIFYNEQFF,TGTGCCAGTAGTATTATGATATTCTACAATGAGCAGTTCTTC
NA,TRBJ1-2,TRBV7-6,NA,CASSSGVGDGGYTF,TGTGCCAGCAGCTCCGGGGTTGGGGATGGAGGCTACACCTTC
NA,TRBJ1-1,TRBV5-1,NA,CASSRGHENTEAFF,TGCGCCAGCAGCCGGGGACACGAGAACACTGAAGCTTTCTTT
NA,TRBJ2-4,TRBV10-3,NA,CAISGGRANIQYF,TGTGCCATCAGTGGGGGCAGGGCGAACATTCAGTACTTC
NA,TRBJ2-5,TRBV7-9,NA,CASSHLVADPGETQYF,TGTGCCAGCAGCCACCTCGTAGCGGATCCGGGAGAGACCCAGTACTTC
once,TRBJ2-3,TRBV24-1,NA,CATSESSSTDTQYF,TGTGCCACCAGTGAGTCGAGCAGCACAGATACGCAGTATTTT
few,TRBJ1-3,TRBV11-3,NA,CASSWLTGSSGNTIYF,TGTGCCAGCAGCTGGCTCACAGGGAGCTCTGGAAACACCATATATTTT
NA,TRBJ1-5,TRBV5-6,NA,CASSLAGSNQPQHF,TGTGCCAGCAGCTTGGCGGGGTCCAATCAGCCCCAGCATTTT